A selection of T cell receptor beta chains follows, all from one sample in a study of T cell responses to AZD1222 COVID-19 vaccine. Only in-frame clones appear in the TCRdb table, and some are missing; sequencing was by immunoSEQ multiplex PCR. The data show 150,000 to 200,000 clones, 90% seen once. This specimen was peripheral blood, taken on day 0 of AZD1222 vaccination. These receptors originate from an adult in good health. Both conserved end residues are part of each CDR3.

j_call | v_call | cdr3_aa
TRBJ1-6 | TRBV5-6 | CASSLEYGQAGGSPLHF
TRBJ2-3 | TRBV9 | CASSHPRVADTDTQYF
TRBJ1-1 | TRBV6-5 | CASSRANTEAFF
TRBJ1-1 | TRBV2 | CASSQDMNTEAFF
TRBJ1-4 | TRBV4-1 | CASSQDNVGGEREKLFF
TRBJ1-1 | TRBV2 | CASSDGDVTEAFF
TRBJ1-5 | TRBV2 | CASSPGDQPQHF
TRBJ2-1 | TRBV6-5 | CASSGSGQLPNEQFF
TRBJ2-3 | TRBV19 | CASTPPSRGTTDTQYF
TRBJ2-5 | TRBV24-1 | CATSGDLAVETQYF
TRBJ1-4 | TRBV27 | CASSFHNEKLFF
TRBJ1-5 | TRBV4-2 | CASSQDPGQPQHF
TRBJ1-2 | TRBV6-5 | CASSGTGGAGYTF
TRBJ1-1 | TRBV2 | CASSEMGTVNTEAFF
TRBJ2-7 | TRBV6-1 | CASSEPHATYEQYF
TRBJ1-5 | TRBV27 | CASSLFRDQPQHF
TRBJ2-2 | TRBV5-1 | CASKGGGLANTGELFF
TRBJ1-2 | TRBV7-3 | CASSLIFGSGSYTF
TRBJ1-2 | TRBV18 | CASSQGSSYGYTF
TRBJ1-6 | TRBV4-3 | CASSQEGQGYNSPLHF
TRBJ2-3 | TRBV6-5 | CASRQGEEDTQYF
TRBJ1-3 | TRBV30 | CAWRTGFGNTIYF
TRBJ2-2 | TRBV4-1 | CASSPAGTGELFF
TRBJ1-6 | TRBV29-1 | CSVRLRDYNSPLHF
TRBJ1-2 | TRBV5-1 | CASSFGRARSRYGYTF
TRBJ1-2 | TRBV5-1 | CASSQAENYGYTF
TRBJ2-7 | TRBV5-8 | CASRSVGGRAYEQYF
TRBJ1-4 | TRBV2 | CASSATGVEQKLFF
TRBJ1-3 | TRBV12-3/TRBV12-4 | CASSFGGNTIYF
TRBJ2-5 | TRBV7-2 | CASSLSVGPQETQYF
TRBJ2-3 | TRBV3-1/TRBV3-2 | CASSPSVGAIDTQYF
TRBJ1-1 | TRBV6-5 | CASSSPRGGGYTEAFF
TRBJ2-1 | TRBV28 | CASSLLAGGLNEQFF
TRBJ1-3 | TRBV3-1/TRBV3-2 | CASSQDRLRDSGNTIYF
TRBJ2-5 | TRBV3-1/TRBV3-2 | CASSQQGPGQGFQETQYF